The present entry profiles one TCR beta chain with its context. Antigen: not known. These data come from a study of OX40 agonist ivuxolimab in advanced cancers. Sequencing was performed with immunoSEQ multiplex PCR; in TCRdb, only in-frame clones are kept and a portion is missing. Counted here are tens of thousands of clones, roughly 85% occurring once; the ten biggest clones make up 7.5% to 10%. Study-level findings and limits: Compared with others, partial responders at 0.1-3.0 mg/kg displayed clonal expansion among the lowest. Among T cells, CD8+ cells averaged more expanded clones than CD4+ cells.

The TCR comes from an adult with an advanced solid tumor such as melanoma, head and neck, liver or kidney cancer. Sequencing used CD4+ or CD8+ T cells sorted from blood, obtained in a trial of the OX40 agonist ivuxolimab.

The CDR3 sequence is CASSLLSGQRNEKLFF. The CDR3 nucleotides are TGTGCCAGCAGCTTATTATCGGGACAGCGTAATGAAAAACTGTTTTTT. The V gene is TRBV7-9, the J gene TRBJ1-4; 7 bases are a match to TRBD1. V trimming: 2 bases; J trimming: 4 bases; junction bases outside the gene matches: 7. The length of the CDR3 is 16 residues. Germline CDR1 SEHNR, CDR2 FQNEAQ (reference sequence).